One and the same sample provided the 5 T cell receptor beta chains below, sequenced in a study of blood T cells in healthy people across ages. Next came a second PCR, run for about 6 to 12 cycles, which used a sample-barcoded 5' primer along with a J-beta primer mix. TCRdb redid the calling of the 5' RACE reads with MiXCR, one entry per CDR3 protein. The data show about 1.6 million distinct CDR3 sequences, 30% to 40% seen once. The sequenced sample consisted of blood. The receptors originated from a woman aged 30 to 39 in good health.

This clonotype was recorded at least ten times. V usage is TRBV25-1 and J usage is TRBJ2-7; weak D call: TRBD1 (6 bases). This CDR3 is built from 15 residues. V gave up 4 bases and J gave up 0 bases, with 13 bases separating them. In germline, CDR1 is MGHDK, CDR2 SYGVNS. CDR3 in DNA: TGTGCCAGCAGTGTCGCCGGGACATACTCCTACGAGCAGTACTTC. Its translation is CASSVAGTYSYEQYF.

This chain uses TRBV6-1 with TRBJ2-3; 10 bases align to TRBD2. Germline CDR1 is MNHNS and CDR2 is SASEGT. V dropped 5 bases and J dropped 3; count of bases not matched to a gene: 14. The CDR3 length is 18 residues. CDR3 region: CASSKIAGGPEETDTQYF. DNA of the CDR3: TGTGCCAGCAGTAAAATAGCGGGGGGCCCAGAGGAGACAGATACGCAGTATTTT.

This clonotype was found a few times. This chain uses TRBV7-9 with TRBJ2-1; 7 nucleotides align to TRBD2. CDR1 and CDR2 (germline): SEHNR, FQNEAQ (reference sequence). This CDR3 is built from 14 residues. The V segment lost 1 base and the J segment 8 bases; nucleotides outside the gene matches: 5. CDR3 in DNA: TGTGCCAGCAGCTTAGAGAGCGGGATCGATGAGCAGTTCTTC. Amino acid sequence: CASSLESGIDEQFF.

This rearrangement joins TRBV7-3 to TRBJ1-4; no clear D gene. This CDR3 comprises 14 residues. The germline gives CDR1 SGHTA, CDR2 FQGTGA. V lost 4 bases, J lost 5 bases, and 11 bases lay in between. Written as DNA, the CDR3 is TGTGCCAGCAGCTACGAGGACCTCAATGAAAAACTGTTTTTT. Translated: CASSYEDLNEKLFF.

In this sample, this clonotype turned up a few times. The genes are TRBV12-3 or TRBV12-4 and TRBJ1-1; D gene unclear. Trimming shortened V by 6 bases and J by 5 bases, and 16 bases separated the two germline ends. This CDR3 spans 14 amino acids. In DNA form, the CDR3 reads TGTGCCAGCAGACCCAGAGAGGGTGGAACTGAAGCTTTCTTT. As protein: CASRPREGGTEAFF.